This T cell receptor (beta chain) derives from a study of blood T cell repertoires in COVID-19. Across the study: The United States, Italy and Spain were the sources of the acute and convalescent COVID-19 samples.

Repertoires were generated with immunoSEQ multiplex PCR, while TCRdb's copy carries only in-frame clones and drops some. The sample holds 650,000 to 800,000 clones; 85% to 90% are singletons and the top ten take roughly 0.26%. The sample consisted of peripheral blood. This sequence was found in a woman between 18 and 29 years old with acute or convalescent COVID-19.

This CDR3 reads CASSRGGGVLSYNEQFF. In DNA, the CDR3 is TGTGCCAGTAGTAGGGGCGGGGGGGTTCTCTCCTACAATGAGCAGTTCTTC. The chain employs TRBV19 and TRBJ2-1; 9 nucleotides align to TRBD2. The length of the CDR3 is 17 residues. The V gene's germline CDR1 is LNHDA and CDR2 SQIVND (reference sequence). The V and J ends lost 4 bases and 0 bases, in that order; junction bases with no gene match: 7.